The table lists the clone carrying this TCR beta chain with many counts. Its antigen is as yet unknown. The data belong to a study of T cells in Graves' hyperthyroidism and ophthalmopathy. Study at large: At initial diagnosis, before any treatment had begun, peripheral blood was obtained. Points from the study as a whole: Among clonotypes expanded in thyroid above 0.001, most were also found in blood.

Germline-derived CDR1 and CDR2 are MNHEY and SVGEGT. The CDR3 extends over 11 amino acids. Trimming took off 7 bases at V and 5 bases at J, with 9 bases between the two ends. Uncontrolled infection, other autoimmune disease, pregnancy or lactation led to exclusion. From RNA transcripts, TCR beta CDR3 regions were amplified. HTBI primers drove first-round RT-PCR of the TCR CDR3. TCRdb itself ran the multiplex PCR reads through MiXCR, one entry per CDR3 protein. The table lists under 400,000 distinct CDR3 sequences, around a sixth of them singletons. This receptor was obtained from a woman under 30 with Graves' hyperthyroidism that later progressed to Graves' ophthalmopathy. V usage is TRBV6-2 or TRBV6-3 and J usage is TRBJ2-7; no definite D call. The sequencing sample was made of blood. This CDR3 reads CASTQAHEQYF. For the CDR3, the DNA is TGTGCCAGCACGCAGGCCCACGAGCAGTACTTC.